The present T cell receptor beta chain was sequenced within a study of blood T cell repertoires in COVID-19. Background on the study: Samples came from the United States, Italy and Spain, spanning acute and convalescent COVID-19. In each case, the material was cDNA or gDNA derived from T cells, B-cell-depleted T cells, or PBMCs.

Germline-derived CDR1 and CDR2 are SQVTM and ANQGSEA. The CDR3 runs 13 residues. V was clipped by 5 bases and J by 3 bases, with 13 bases between them. Some clones are missing from TCRdb's copy, which holds only in-frame ones; the method was immunoSEQ multiplex PCR. The table lists tens of thousands of clones, 82% of them singletons. Sequenced: peripheral blood. The origin of this receptor is an elderly woman with acute or convalescent COVID-19. This chain links TRBV29-1 with TRBJ1-2; D remains unclear. CDR3 sequence: CSVSESTYYGYTF. The CDR3 region has the DNA TGCAGCGTTTCCGAGTCCACCTACTATGGCTACACCTTC.